This T cell receptor (beta chain) was found in a study of shared clonotypes between healthy human individuals. The wider study: Three plates were used per donor for CD4 naive, three for CD4 memory, two for CD8 naive and one for CD8 memory. Broader study findings: It was anticipated that sequencing depth would influence how many clonotypes donors shared.

To make CD8 memory, CD45RO+ cells were put together with CCR7-negative CD45RA+ TemRA cells. A remark on this clone: Its antigen is as yet unknown.

Using roughly 180 ng DNA, about 29,000 T cell genomes, the sorted-subset replicate PCRs were run. Profiling relied on immunoSEQ multiplex PCR, and the TCRdb table lists in-frame clones only, not all of them. The sample holds around 690,000 clones; less than 95% are singletons and the top ten take roughly 36%. V dropped 4 bases and J dropped 7 bases, with 7 bases sitting between them. Germline V gene lookup returns CDR1 SNHLY and CDR2 FYNNEI. The CDR3 has 11 amino acids. This sequence originates from a man aged 18 to 29 in good health. Some clones in this sample may be carry-over from other donors' samples. Source material: memory CD8+ T cells from PBMCs. Subset noted: CD45RO+ cells pooled with CCR7-negative TemRA cells. The chain links TRBV2 to TRBJ1-2; D unresolved. The CDR3: CASSAPGGYTF. The CDR3, as DNA: TGTGCCAGCAGTGCCCCCGGTGGCTACACCTTC.